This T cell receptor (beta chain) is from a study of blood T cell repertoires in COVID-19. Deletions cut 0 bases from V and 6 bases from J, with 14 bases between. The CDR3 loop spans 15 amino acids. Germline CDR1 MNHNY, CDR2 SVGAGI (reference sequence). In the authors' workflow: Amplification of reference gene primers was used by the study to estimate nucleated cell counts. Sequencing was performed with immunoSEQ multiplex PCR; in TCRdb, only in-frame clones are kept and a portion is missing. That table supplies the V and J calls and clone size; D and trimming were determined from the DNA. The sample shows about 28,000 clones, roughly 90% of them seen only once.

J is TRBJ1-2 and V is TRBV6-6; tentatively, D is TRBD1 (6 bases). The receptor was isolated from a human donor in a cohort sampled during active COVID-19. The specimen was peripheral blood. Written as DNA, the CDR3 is TGTGCCAGCAGTTACTCGAAAAGGGACAACCATGGCTACACCTTC. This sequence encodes CASSYSKRDNHGYTF.